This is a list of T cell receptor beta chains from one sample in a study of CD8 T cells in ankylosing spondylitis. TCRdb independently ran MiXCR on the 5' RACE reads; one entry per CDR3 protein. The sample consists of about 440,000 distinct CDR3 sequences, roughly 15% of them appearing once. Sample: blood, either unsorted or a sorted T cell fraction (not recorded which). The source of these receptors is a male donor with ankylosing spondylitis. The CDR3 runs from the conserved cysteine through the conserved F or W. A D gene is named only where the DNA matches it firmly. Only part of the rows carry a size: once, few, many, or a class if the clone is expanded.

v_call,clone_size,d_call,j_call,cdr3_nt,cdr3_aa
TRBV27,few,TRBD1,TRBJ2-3,TGTGCCAGCAGTCCGGGACAGTTTAGCACAGATACGCAGTATTTT,CASSPGQFSTDTQYF
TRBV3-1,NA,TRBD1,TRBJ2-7,TGTGCCAGCAGCCGTGGGACAGGGACCTACGAGCAGTACTTC,CASSRGTGTYEQYF
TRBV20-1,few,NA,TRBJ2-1,TGCAGTACAGCTCTTGTACGGGGTGAGCAGTTCTTC,CSTALVRGEQFF
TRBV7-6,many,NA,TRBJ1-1,TGTGCCAGCAGCTTAAGGTTAGGGATGAACACTGAAGCTTTCTTT,CASSLRLGMNTEAFF
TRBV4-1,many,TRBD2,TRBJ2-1,TGCGCCAGCAGCCAAGCCGGACTAGCGGACAATGAGCAGTTCTTC,CASSQAGLADNEQFF
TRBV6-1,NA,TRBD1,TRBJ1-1,TGTGCCAGCAGAGTGACAGGGGTTGATGGAAAAGCTTTCTTT,CASRVTGVDGKAFF
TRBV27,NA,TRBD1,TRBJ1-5,TGTGCCAGCAGTCCTATGACAGGGAGAAATCAGCCCCAGCATTTT,CASSPMTGRNQPQHF
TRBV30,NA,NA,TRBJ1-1,TGTGCCTGGAGTGCCCTCCTTGAAGCTTTCTTT,CAWSALLEAFF
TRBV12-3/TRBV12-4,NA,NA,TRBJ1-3,TGTGCCAGCAGACAGGGTGTAAGTGGAAACACCATATATTTT,CASRQGVSGNTIYF
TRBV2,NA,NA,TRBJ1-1,TGTGCCAGCAGTGGATCCGGGACAGAAGCTTTCTTT,CASSGSGTEAFF
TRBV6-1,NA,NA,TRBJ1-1,TGTGCCAGCAGTGAATTCGGGGGGTCTGAAGCTTTCTTT,CASSEFGGSEAFF
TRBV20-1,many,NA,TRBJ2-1,TGCAGTGCTAGAGATTTAGCCGGGGCGTCCTACAATGAGCAGTTCTTC,CSARDLAGASYNEQFF
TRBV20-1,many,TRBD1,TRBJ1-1,TGCAGTGCTAGAGAGCACCGGGACAGGGTAAACACTGAAGCTTTCTTT,CSAREHRDRVNTEAFF
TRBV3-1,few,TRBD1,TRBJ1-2,TGTGCCAGCAGCCAAGATGAAGTCAGGGGGAGTAACTATGGCTACACCTTC,CASSQDEVRGSNYGYTF
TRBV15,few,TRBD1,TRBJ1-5,TGTGCCACCAGCAACCGACAGGGGGCGGGGGTACGCAATCAGCCCCAGCATTTT,CATSNRQGAGVRNQPQHF
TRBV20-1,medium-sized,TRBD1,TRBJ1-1,TGCAGTGCTAGACAACAGGGGCCGAACACTGAAGCTTTCTTT,CSARQQGPNTEAFF